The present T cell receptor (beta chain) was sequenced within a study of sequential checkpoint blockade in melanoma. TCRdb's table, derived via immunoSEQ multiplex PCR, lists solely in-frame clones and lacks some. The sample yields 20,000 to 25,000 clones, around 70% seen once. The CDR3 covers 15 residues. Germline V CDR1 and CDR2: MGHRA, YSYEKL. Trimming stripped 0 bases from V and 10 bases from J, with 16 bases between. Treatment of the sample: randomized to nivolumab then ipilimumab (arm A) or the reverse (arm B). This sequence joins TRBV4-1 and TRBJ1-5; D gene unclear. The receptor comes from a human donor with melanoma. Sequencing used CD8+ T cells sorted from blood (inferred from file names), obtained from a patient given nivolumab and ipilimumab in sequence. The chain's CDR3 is CASSQDLGLALPQHF. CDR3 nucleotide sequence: TGCGCCAGCAGCCAAGATCTTGGACTGGCCCTCCCCCAGCATTTT.